The entry below gives a single T cell receptor beta chain sequence along with its context. No antigen is known for it. These data belong to a study of shared clonotypes between healthy human individuals. Background on the study: Per donor, CD8 memory used one plate, CD8 naive used two, CD4 memory used three and CD4 naive used three. Study-level findings and limits: Blood was the sole source, and tissue repertoires probably differ. Generation probabilities of non-shared clonotypes were lower (relative to those shared by all four donors).

Naive CD8 populations comprised CD45RO-negative cells positively selected for CCR7, excluding terminally differentiated effector memory CD45RA+ cells. Evenly divided among several immunoSEQ plates was the genomic DNA of each subset. TCRdb's copy holds only in-frame clones and misses some; the assay was immunoSEQ multiplex PCR. The table includes a few million clones, just under 95% detected once. Per the germline V gene, CDR1 is SGDLS and CDR2 is YYNGEE. The V gene lost 3 bases and the J gene lost 1 base, with 10 bases spanning the gap. CDR3 length: 14 amino acids. This rearrangement joins TRBV9 to TRBJ1-1, with TRBD1 as a possible D gene (5 bases). The clonotype originates from a man in his late teens or twenties in good health. Some clones in this sample may be carry-over from other donors' samples. The specimen was naive CD8+ T cells from PBMCs. Written as DNA, the CDR3 is TGTGCCAGCAGCGAAGGGGTTGCGAACACTGAAGCTTTCTTT. Protein product: CASSEGVANTEAFF.